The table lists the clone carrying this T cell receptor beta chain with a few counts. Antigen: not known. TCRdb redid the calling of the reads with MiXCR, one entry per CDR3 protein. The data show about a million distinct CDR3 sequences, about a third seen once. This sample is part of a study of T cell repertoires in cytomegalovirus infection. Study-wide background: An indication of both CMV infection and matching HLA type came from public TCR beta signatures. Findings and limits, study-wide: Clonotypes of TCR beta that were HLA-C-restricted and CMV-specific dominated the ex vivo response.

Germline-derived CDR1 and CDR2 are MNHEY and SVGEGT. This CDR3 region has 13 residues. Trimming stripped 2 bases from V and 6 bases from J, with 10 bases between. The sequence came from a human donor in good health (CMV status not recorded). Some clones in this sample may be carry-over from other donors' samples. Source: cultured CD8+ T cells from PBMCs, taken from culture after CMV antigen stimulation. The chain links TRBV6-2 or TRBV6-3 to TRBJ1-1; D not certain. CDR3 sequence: CASSYMGSPEAFF. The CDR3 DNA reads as TGTGCCAGCAGTTACATGGGGAGCCCTGAAGCTTTCTTT.